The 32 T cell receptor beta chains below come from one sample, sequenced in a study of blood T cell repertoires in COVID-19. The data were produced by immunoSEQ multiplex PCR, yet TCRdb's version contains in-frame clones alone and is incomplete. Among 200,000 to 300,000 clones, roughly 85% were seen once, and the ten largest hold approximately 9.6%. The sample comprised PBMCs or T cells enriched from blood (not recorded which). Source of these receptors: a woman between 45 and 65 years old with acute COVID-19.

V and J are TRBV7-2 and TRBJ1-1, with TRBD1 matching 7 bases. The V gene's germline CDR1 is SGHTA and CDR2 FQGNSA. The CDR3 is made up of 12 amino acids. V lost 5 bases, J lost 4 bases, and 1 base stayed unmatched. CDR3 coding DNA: TGTGCCAGCAGCCCAGGGGGCACTGAAGCTTTCTTT. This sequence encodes CASSPGGTEAFF.

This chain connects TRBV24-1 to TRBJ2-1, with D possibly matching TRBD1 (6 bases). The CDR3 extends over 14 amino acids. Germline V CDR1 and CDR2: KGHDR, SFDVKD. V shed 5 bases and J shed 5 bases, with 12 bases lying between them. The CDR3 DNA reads TGTGCCACCAGTGCGGGACACCAGAACAATGAGCAGTTCTTC. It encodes CATSAGHQNNEQFF.

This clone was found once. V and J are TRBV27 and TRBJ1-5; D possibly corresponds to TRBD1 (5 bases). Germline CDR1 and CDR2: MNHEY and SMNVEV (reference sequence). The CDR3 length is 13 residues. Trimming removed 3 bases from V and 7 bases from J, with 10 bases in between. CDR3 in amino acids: CASSLGGSQPQHF. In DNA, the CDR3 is TGTGCCAGCAGTTTGGGGGGATCCCAGCCCCAGCATTTT.

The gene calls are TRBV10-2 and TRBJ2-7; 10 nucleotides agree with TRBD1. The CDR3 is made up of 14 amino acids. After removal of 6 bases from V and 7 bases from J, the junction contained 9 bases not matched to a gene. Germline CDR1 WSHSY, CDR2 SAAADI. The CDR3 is CASRPDRGRREQYF. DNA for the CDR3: TGCGCCAGCAGACCCGACAGGGGGCGGAGAGAGCAGTACTTC.

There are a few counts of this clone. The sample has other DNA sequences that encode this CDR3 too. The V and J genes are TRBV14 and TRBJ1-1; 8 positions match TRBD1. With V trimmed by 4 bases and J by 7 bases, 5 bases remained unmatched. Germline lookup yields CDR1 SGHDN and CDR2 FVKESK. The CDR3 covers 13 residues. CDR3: CASSLGTGDEAFF. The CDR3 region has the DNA TGTGCCAGCAGCCTCGGGACAGGAGATGAAGCTTTCTTT.

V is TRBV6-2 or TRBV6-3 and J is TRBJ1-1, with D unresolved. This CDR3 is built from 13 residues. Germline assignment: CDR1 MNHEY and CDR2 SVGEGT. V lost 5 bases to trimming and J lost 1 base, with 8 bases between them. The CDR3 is CASSRRENTEAFF. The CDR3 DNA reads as TGTGCCAGCAGTCGCCGGGAGAACACTGAAGCTTTCTTT.

DNA for the CDR3: TGTGCCAGCAGTTTATACCCGACAGGAAGCTCCTACAATGAGCAGTTCTTC. Translating gives CASSLYPTGSSYNEQFF. V gene TRBV27 combines with J gene TRBJ2-1; the D gene is possibly TRBD1 (6 bases). The germline V gene encodes CDR1 MNHEY and CDR2 SMNVEV (reference sequence). The V end was cut by 1 base, the J end by 0 bases, with 13 bases between. There are 17 residues in the CDR3.

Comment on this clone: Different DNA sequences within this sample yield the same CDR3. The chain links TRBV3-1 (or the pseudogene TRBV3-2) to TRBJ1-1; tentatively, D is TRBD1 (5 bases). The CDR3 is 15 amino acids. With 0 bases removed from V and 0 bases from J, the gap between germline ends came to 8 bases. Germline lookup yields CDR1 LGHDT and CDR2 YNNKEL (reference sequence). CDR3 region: CASSQDGGMNTEAFF. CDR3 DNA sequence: TGTGCCAGCAGCCAAGACGGGGGGATGAACACTGAAGCTTTCTTT.

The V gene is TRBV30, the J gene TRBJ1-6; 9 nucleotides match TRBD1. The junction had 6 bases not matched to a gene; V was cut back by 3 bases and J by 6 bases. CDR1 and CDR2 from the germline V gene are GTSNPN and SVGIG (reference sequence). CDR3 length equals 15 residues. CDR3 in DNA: TGTGCCTGGAGCCTCGGGACAGGGATTAATTCACCCCTCCACTTT. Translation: CAWSLGTGINSPLHF.

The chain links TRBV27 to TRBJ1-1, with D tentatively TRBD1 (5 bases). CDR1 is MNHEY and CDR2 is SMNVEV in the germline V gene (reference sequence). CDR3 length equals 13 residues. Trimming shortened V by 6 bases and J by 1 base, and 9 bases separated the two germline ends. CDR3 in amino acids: CASRFDRNTEAFF. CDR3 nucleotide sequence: TGTGCCAGCAGGTTTGACAGGAACACTGAAGCTTTCTTT.

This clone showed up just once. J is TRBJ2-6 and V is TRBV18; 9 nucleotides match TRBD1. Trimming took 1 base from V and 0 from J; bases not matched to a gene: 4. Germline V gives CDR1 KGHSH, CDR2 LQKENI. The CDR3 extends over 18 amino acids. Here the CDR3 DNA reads TGTGCCAGCTCACCACGGACAGGGGCTTACTCTGGGGCCAACGTCCTGACTTTC. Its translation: CASSPRTGAYSGANVLTF.

The chain's CDR3 is CASSLDRRQGGCFFNYGYTF. The CDR3 DNA reads TGTGCCAGCAGCTTAGATCGGCGACAGGGAGGATGTTTTTTTAACTATGGCTACACCTTC. This chain uses TRBV11-3 with TRBJ1-2; TRBD1 matches 7 bases. The CDR3 has 20 residues. V was clipped by 0 bases and J by 1 base; unmatched bases: 17. CDR1 SGHNT and CDR2 YENEEA come from the germline V gene.

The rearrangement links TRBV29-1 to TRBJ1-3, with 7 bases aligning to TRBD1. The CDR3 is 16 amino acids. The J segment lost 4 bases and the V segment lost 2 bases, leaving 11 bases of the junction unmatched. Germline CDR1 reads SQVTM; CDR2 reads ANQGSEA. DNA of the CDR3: TGCAGCGTTGAACCTCTGGGCGGGACAGCCGGAAACACCATATATTTT. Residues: CSVEPLGGTAGNTIYF.

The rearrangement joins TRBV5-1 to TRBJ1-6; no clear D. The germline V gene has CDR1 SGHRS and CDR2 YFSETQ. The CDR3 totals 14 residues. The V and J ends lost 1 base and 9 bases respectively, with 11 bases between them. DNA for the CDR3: TGCGCCAGCAGCTTGTCAGTGGAGGGTTCACCCCTCCACTTT. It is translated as CASSLSVEGSPLHF. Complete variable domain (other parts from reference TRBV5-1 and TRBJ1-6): KAGVTQTPRYLIKTRGQQVTLSCSPISGHRSVSWYQQTPGQGLQFLFEYFSETQRNKGNFPGRFSGRQFSNSRSEMNVSTLELGDSALYLCASSLSVEGSPLHFGNGTRLTVT.

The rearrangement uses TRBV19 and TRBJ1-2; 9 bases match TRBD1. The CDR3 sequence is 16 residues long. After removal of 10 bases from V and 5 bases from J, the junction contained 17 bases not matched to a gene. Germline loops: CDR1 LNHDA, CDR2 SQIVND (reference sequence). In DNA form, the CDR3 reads TGTGCCACTAGCGGGGAGGGGACAGGGACTTTTTATGGCTACACCTTC. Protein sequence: CATSGEGTGTFYGYTF.

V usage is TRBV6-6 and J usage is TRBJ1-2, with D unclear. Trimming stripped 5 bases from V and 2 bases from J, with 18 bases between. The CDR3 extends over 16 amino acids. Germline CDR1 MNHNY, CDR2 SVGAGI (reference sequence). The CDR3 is CASSRPGRELNYGYTF. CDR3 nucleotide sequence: TGTGCCAGCAGTAGACCCGGGAGAGAATTAAACTATGGCTACACCTTC.

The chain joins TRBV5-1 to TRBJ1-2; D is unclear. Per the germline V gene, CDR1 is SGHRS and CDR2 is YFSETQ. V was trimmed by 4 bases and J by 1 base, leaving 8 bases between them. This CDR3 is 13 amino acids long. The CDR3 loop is CASSPSSNYGYTF. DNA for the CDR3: TGCGCCAGCAGCCCTAGTAGTAACTATGGCTACACCTTC.

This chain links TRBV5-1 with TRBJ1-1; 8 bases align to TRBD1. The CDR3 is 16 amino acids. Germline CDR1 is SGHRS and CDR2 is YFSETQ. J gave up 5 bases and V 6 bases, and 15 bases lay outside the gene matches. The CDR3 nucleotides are TGCGCCAGCACCCCCTCTAGTCAGGGGGCAGGGACTGAAGCTTTCTTT. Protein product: CASTPSSQGAGTEAFF.

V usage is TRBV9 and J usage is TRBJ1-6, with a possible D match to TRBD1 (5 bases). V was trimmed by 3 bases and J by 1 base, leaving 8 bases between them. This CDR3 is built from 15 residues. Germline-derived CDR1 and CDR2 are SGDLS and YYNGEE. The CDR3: CASSGQGSYNSPLHF. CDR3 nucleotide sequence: TGTGCCAGCAGCGGGCAGGGTTCCTATAATTCACCCCTCCACTTT. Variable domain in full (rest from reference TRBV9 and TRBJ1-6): DSGVTQTPKHLITATGQRVTLRCSPRSGDLSVYWYQQSLDQGLQFLIQYYNGEERAKGNILERFSAQQFPDLHSELNLSSLELGDSALYFCASSGQGSYNSPLHFGNGTRLTVT.

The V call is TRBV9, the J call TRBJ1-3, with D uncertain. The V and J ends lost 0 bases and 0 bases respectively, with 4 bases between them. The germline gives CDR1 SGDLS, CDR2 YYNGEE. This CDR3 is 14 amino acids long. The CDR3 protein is CASSVANSGNTIYF. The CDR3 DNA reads TGTGCCAGCAGCGTAGCAAACTCTGGAAACACCATATATTTT.

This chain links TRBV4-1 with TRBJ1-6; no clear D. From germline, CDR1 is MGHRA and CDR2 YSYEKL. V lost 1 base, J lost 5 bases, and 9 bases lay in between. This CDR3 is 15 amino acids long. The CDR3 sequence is CASSQVDGNNSPLHF. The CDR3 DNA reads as TGCGCCAGCAGCCAAGTAGACGGGAATAATTCACCCCTCCACTTT.

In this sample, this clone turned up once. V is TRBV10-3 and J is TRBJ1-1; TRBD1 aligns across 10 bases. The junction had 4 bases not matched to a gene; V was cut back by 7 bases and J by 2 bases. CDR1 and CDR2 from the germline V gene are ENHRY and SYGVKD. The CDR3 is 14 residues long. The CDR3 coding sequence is TGTGCCATCACCGGGACAGGGGATAACACTGAAGCTTTCTTT. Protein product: CAITGTGDNTEAFF.

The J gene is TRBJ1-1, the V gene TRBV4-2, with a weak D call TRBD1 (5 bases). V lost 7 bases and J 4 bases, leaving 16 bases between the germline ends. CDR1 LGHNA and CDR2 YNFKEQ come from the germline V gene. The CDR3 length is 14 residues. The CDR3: CASTPGGWATEAFF. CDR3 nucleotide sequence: TGTGCCAGCACCCCGGGGGGGTGGGCCACTGAAGCTTTCTTT.

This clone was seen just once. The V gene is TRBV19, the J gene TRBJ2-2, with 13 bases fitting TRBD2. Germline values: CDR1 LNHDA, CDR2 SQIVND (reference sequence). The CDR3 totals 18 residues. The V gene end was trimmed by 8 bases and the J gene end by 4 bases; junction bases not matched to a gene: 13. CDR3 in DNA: TGTGCCAGTGACAAAACTAGCGGGGGGGCGATAGGCACCGGGGAGCTGTTTTTT. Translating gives CASDKTSGGAIGTGELFF.

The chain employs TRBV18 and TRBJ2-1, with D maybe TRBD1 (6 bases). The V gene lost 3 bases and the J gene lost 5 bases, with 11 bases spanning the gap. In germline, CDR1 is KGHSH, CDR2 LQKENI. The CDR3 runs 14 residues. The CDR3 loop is CASSPRGGHNEQFF. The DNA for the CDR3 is TGTGCCAGCTCACCTCGAGGGGGACACAATGAGCAGTTCTTC. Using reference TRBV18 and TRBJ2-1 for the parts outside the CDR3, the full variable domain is NAGVMQNPRHLVRRRGQEARLRCSPMKGHSHVYWYRQLPEEGLKFMVYLQKENIIDESGMPKERFSAEFPKEGPSILRIQQVVRGDSAAYFCASSPRGGHNEQFFGPGTRLTVL.

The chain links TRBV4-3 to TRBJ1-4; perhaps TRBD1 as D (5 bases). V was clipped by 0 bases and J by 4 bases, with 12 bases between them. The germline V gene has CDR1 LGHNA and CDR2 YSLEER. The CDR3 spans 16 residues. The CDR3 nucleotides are TGCGCCAGCAGCCAAGATGGTGGGGGGGTTAATGAAAAACTGTTTTTT. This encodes CASSQDGGGVNEKLFF.

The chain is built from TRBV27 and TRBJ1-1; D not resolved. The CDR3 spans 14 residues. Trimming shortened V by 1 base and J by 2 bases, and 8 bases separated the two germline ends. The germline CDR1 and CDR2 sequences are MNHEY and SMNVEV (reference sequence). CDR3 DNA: TGTGCCAGCAGTTTATACGAGGGAAACACTGAAGCTTTCTTT. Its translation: CASSLYEGNTEAFF.

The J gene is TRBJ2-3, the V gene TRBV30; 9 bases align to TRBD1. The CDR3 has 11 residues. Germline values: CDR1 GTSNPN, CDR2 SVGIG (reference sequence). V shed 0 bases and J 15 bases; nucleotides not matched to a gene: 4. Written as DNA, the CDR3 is TGTGCCTGGAGTGTGGAACAGGGGGCTTATTTT. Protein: CAWSVEQGAYF.

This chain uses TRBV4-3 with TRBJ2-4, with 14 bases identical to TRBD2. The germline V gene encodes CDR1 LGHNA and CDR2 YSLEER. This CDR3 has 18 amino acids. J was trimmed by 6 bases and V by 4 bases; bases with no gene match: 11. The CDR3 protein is CASSLGTSGGPLANIQYF. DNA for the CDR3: TGCGCCAGCAGCCTCGGGACTAGCGGGGGCCCCTTGGCAAACATTCAGTACTTC.

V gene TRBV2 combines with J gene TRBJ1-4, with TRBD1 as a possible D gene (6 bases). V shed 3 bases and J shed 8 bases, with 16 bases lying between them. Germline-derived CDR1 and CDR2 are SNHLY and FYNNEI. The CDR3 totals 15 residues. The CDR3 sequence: CASSDSRGAVEKLFF. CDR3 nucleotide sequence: TGTGCCAGCAGTGACTCCAGGGGAGCGGTCGAAAAACTGTTTTTT.

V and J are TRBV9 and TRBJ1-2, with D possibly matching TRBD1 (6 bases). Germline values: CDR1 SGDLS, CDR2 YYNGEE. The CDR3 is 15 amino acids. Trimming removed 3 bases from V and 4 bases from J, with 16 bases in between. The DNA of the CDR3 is TGTGCCAGCAGCGAGGGGGGGGACACCACCTATGGCTACACCTTC. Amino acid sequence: CASSEGGDTTYGYTF.

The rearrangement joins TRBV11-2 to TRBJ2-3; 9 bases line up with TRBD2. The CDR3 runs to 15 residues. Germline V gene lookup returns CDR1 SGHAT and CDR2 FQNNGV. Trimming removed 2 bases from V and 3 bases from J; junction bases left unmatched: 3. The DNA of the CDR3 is TGTGCCAGCAGCTTAACTAGCGGGCCAACAGATACGCAGTATTTT. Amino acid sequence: CASSLTSGPTDTQYF.